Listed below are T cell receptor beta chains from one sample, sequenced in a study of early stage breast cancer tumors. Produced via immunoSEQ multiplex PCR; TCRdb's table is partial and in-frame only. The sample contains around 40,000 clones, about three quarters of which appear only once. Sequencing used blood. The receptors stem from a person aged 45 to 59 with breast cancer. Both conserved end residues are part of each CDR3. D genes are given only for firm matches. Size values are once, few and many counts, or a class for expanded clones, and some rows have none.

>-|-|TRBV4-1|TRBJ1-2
TGCGCCAGCAGCCAAGAGGACGGAGGCTATGGCTACACCTTC
CASSQEDGGYGYTF
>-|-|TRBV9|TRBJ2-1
TGTGCCAGCAGCGTATGGAGCTCGACCACTTACAATGAGCAGTTCTTC
CASSVWSSTTYNEQFF
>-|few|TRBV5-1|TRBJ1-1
TGCGCCAGCCGGGGGGAGGGGAACACTGAAGCTTTCTTT
CASRGEGNTEAFF
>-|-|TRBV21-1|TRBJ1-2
TGTGCCAGCAGCAACCCGTGGGGACAGTTTACCTATGGCTACACCTTC
CASSNPWGQFTYGYTF
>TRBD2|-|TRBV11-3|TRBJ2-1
TGTGCCAGCAGCTCAGCGGGAGGCTCCTACAATGAGCAGTTCTTC
CASSSAGGSYNEQFF
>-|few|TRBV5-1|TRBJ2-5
TGCGCCAGCAGCTTGGATCCGGGACAAAAGACCCAGTACTTC
CASSLDPGQKTQYF
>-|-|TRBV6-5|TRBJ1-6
TGTGCCAGCAAGAGACAATATAATTCACCCCTCCACTTT
CASKRQYNSPLHF
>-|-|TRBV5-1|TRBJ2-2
TGCGCCAGCAGCTTGTTCCCAGGGGACACCGGGGAGCTGTTTTTT
CASSLFPGDTGELFF
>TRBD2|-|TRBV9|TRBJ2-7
TGTGCCAGCAGCGTAGGGACTAGCGGCTTTTACGAGCAGTACTTC
CASSVGTSGFYEQYF
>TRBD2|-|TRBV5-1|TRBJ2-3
TGCGCCAGCACCCGCCGGGGGGGCACAGATACGCAGTATTTT
CASTRRGGTDTQYF
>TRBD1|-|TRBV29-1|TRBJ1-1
TGCAGTTGGGGGCCCAGACAGGGGAGGAACACTGAAGCTTTCTTT
CSWGPRQGRNTEAFF
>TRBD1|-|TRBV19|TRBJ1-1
TGTGCCAGCCGACCAGGGGGTATGAACACTGAAGCTTTCTTT
CASRPGGMNTEAFF
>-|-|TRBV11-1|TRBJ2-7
TGTGCCAGCAGCTTGGGCAGGGGTGGGGAGCAGTACTTC
CASSLGRGGEQYF
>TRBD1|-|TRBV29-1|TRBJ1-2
TGCAGCGTTGATGACTCAGGGGGCAGTGATGGCTACACCTTC
CSVDDSGGSDGYTF
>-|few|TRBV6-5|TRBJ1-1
TGTGCCAGCAGTTACGCGGGGGCTGACACTGAAGCTTTCTTT
CASSYAGADTEAFF
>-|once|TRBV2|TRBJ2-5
TGTGCCAGCTCTAACAGGGAAGAGACCCAGTACTTC
CASSNREETQYF
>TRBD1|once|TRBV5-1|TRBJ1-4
TGCGCCAGCAGCTTGCCCGGGACAGGGATAAATGAAAAACTGTTTTTT
CASSLPGTGINEKLFF
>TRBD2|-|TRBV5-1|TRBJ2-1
TGCGCCAGCAGTCCAGGTGGGACTAGCGGGGGGGAATATGAGCAGTTCTTC
CASSPGGTSGGEYEQFF
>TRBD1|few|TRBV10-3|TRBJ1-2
TGTGCCATCAGTGATGGGGACAGATCTGGCTACACCTTC
CAISDGDRSGYTF
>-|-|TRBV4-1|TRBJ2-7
TGCGCCAGCAGCCAAGCCTCCGGGGAGTGGAGTGGCGAGCAGTACTTC
CASSQASGEWSGEQYF
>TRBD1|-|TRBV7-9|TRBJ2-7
TGTGCCAGCAGCCATGGACAGGGAATAGTCGACGAGCAGTACTTC
CASSHGQGIVDEQYF
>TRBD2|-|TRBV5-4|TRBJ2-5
TGTGCCAGCAGCTTCGGGACTAGCGCTCAAGAGACCCAGTACTTC
CASSFGTSAQETQYF
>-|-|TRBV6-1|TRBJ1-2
TGTGCCAGCAGTGAAGGGCTAACAGGCTATGGCTACACCTTC
CASSEGLTGYGYTF
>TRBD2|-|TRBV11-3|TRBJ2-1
TGTGCCAGCAGCATCTACCGGCTCGGCGGGAGGCTGGGGGATGAGCAGTTCTTC
CASSIYRLGGRLGDEQFF
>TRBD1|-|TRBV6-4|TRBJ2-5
TGTGCCAGCAGTGCCCGGGACAGGGGATCCGAGACCCAGTACTTC
CASSARDRGSETQYF
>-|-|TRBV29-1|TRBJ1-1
TGCAGCGTTGTAGGTCAGGCGAAGAACACTGAAGCTTTCTTT
CSVVGQAKNTEAFF
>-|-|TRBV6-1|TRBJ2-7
TGTGCCAGCAGTGCCGGGGACTCCTACGAGCAGTACTTC
CASSAGDSYEQYF
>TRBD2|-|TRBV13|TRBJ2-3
TGTGCCAGCAGCTTGGGTAGCGGGGGTGGGGATACGCAGTATTTT
CASSLGSGGGDTQYF
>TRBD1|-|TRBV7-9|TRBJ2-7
TGTGCCAGCAGCCCCCAGGACAGGGGGTCCCACGAGCAGTACTTC
CASSPQDRGSHEQYF
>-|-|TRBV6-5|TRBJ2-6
TGTGCCAGCAGTTACCTTGCGGGATCTGGGGCCAACGTCCTGACTTTC
CASSYLAGSGANVLTF
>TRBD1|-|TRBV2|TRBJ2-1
TGTGCCAGCAGGGGACAGGGGGACTACAATGAGCAGTTCTTC
CASRGQGDYNEQFF
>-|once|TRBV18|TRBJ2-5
TGTGCCAGCTCACCACCATCTTATGCGACAGGACTCCAAGAGACCCAGTACTTC
CASSPPSYATGLQETQYF
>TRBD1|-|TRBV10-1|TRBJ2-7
TGCGCCAGCAGTGCCGGGACAGGGGGCTTTCAATCCTACGAGCAGTACTTC
CASSAGTGGFQSYEQYF
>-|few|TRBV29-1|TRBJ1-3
TGCAGCGCCCGGTCCAACCTCGGAAACACCATATATTTT
CSARSNLGNTIYF
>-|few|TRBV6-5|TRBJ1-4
TGTGCCAGCAGCCCGCAGGGTACAAATGAAAAACTGTTTTTT
CASSPQGTNEKLFF
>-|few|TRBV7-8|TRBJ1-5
TGTGCCAGCAGCTTAGGAGGGCGGAATCCGTATAGCAATCAGCCCCAGCATTTT
CASSLGGRNPYSNQPQHF
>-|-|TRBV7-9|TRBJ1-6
TGTGCCAGCAGCCTTTCGGTAAATTCACCCCTCCACTTT
CASSLSVNSPLHF
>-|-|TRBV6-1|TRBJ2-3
TGTGCCAGCAGTGAACTAGTCGCAGATACGCAGTATTTT
CASSELVADTQYF
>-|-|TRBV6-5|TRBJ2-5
TGTGCCAGCAGTTCTCGTCAGGGGTGGGCCCAAGAGACCCAGTACTTC
CASSSRQGWAQETQYF
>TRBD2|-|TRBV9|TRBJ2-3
TGTGCCAGCAGCTCCGGGCGGGGGACCTCCGAGGATACGCAGTATTTT
CASSSGRGTSEDTQYF
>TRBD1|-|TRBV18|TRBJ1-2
TGTGCCAGCTCACCTACAGGGGCCTATGGCTACACCTTC
CASSPTGAYGYTF
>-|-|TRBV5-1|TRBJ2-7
TGCGCCAGCAGCGGGGACACCTACTCCTACGAGCAGTACTTC
CASSGDTYSYEQYF
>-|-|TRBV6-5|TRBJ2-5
TGTGCCAGCTCCTCTTGGGGGGTAGAGACCCAGTACTTC
CASSSWGVETQYF
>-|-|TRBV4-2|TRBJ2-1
TGTGCCAGCAGCCAAGAAGGAGGGAGGACCCAGTTCTTC
CASSQEGGRTQFF
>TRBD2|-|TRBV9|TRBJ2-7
TGTGCCAGCAGCGTAGCGGGAGGCCGACGTAACGAGCAGTACTTC
CASSVAGGRRNEQYF
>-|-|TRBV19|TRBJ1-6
TGTGCCAGTGGGGCGGGAGGGAATTCACCCCTCCACTTT
CASGAGGNSPLHF